The rows below give T cell receptor beta chains drawn from one sample of a study of identical twins. TCRdb fed the 5' RACE reads into MiXCR, producing one record per CDR3 protein. The repertoire holds 700,000 or so distinct CDR3 sequences, with 8.6% as singletons. The sample was also linked to a second study, of yellow fever vaccine responses in identical twins.

The sample consisted of PBMCs. Receptors were obtained from a woman between 18 and 29 years old in good health. The CDR3 runs from the conserved cysteine through the conserved F or W. A D gene is named only where the DNA matches it firmly. Not all rows give a size; the values are once, few, many and, for expanded clones, a class.

TRBD2 TRBJ2-2 NA TRBV20-1 CSARTSGRVNTGELFF TGCAGTGCTAGGACCAGCGGGAGGGTAAACACCGGGGAGCTGTTTTTT
NA TRBJ1-5 NA TRBV4-2 CASSQDGTIKPQHF TGTGCCAGCAGCCAAGACGGGACAATCAAGCCCCAGCATTTT
TRBD1 TRBJ2-7 NA TRBV5-1 CASSNGQDNYEQYF TGCGCCAGCAGCAATGGACAGGATAACTACGAGCAGTACTTC
NA TRBJ1-2 few TRBV3-1 CASTPKVDSRNGGYTF TGTGCCAGCACGCCCAAAGTGGACAGCCGGAATGGTGGCTACACCTTC
NA TRBJ2-1 NA TRBV12-3/TRBV12-4 CASSWAGGPYNEQFF TGTGCCAGCAGCTGGGCCGGGGGACCCTACAATGAGCAGTTCTTC
TRBD2 TRBJ2-1 NA TRBV7-6 CASSPGIGGGLPYNEQFF TGTGCCAGCAGCCCGGGGATCGGCGGGGGGCTTCCCTACAATGAGCAGTTCTTC
NA TRBJ2-2 NA TRBV11-2 CASSLFGTNTGELFF TGTGCCAGCAGCTTGTTCGGGACGAACACCGGGGAGCTGTTTTTT
NA TRBJ2-1 many TRBV20-1 CSAPGLFDEQFF TGCAGTGCCCCAGGACTATTCGACGAGCAGTTCTTC
NA TRBJ2-5 few TRBV5-1 CASSVGLASVQETQYF TGCGCCAGCAGCGTGGGGTTAGCCTCCGTACAAGAGACCCAGTACTTC
NA TRBJ2-7 few TRBV3-1 CASSQERGTQGGWQYF TGTGCCAGCAGCCAAGAAAGAGGGACTCAGGGGGGCTGGCAGTACTTC
NA TRBJ1-4 NA TRBV27 CASPGEKLFF TGTGCCAGTCCCGGTGAAAAACTGTTTTTT
NA TRBJ1-4 few TRBV5-1 CASSLEQGREKLFF TGCGCCAGCAGCTTGGAACAGGGTCGGGAAAAACTGTTTTTT
NA TRBJ2-1 few TRBV6-1 CASTQRRVPDEQFF TGTGCCAGCACGCAACGGCGGGTTCCCGATGAGCAGTTCTTC
TRBD2 TRBJ2-1 many TRBV9 CASSAPGLAQHNEQFF TGTGCCAGCAGCGCCCCGGGACTAGCCCAGCACAATGAGCAGTTCTTC
TRBD2 TRBJ2-4 NA TRBV12-3/TRBV12-4 CASSHGTSLAKNIQYF TGTGCCAGCAGCCACGGGACTAGCCTAGCCAAAAACATTCAGTACTTC
TRBD1 TRBJ2-7 many TRBV11-2 CASSPPGGQGSYEQYF TGTGCCAGCAGTCCTCCCGGTGGACAGGGGAGCTACGAGCAGTACTTC
NA TRBJ2-3 many TRBV14 CASSQDPWDTQYF TGTGCCAGCAGCCAAGACCCCTGGGATACGCAGTATTTT
NA TRBJ2-2 few TRBV7-9 CASSSPLNTGELFF TGTGCCAGCAGCTCACCTTTGAACACCGGGGAGCTGTTTTTT
NA TRBJ1-6 NA TRBV3-1 CASSRQGKQPDSNSPLHF TGTGCCAGCAGCCGGCAGGGCAAACAGCCAGACTCTAATTCACCCCTCCACTTT
NA TRBJ2-7 NA TRBV12-3/TRBV12-4 CASSHPRDPYEQYF TGTGCCAGCAGCCACCCCCGGGATCCCTACGAGCAGTACTTC
TRBD2 TRBJ2-5 few TRBV2 CASSEDRGDPQETQYF TGTGCCAGCAGTGAAGACCGGGGGGACCCACAAGAGACCCAGTACTTC
NA TRBJ2-7 NA TRBV6-2/TRBV6-3 CASSYSGSNYEQYF TGTGCCAGCAGTTACTCGGGCAGTAACTACGAGCAGTACTTC
NA TRBJ2-1 NA TRBV20-1 CSAKTGLPSYNEQFF TGCAGTGCTAAGACAGGCCTCCCCTCCTACAATGAGCAGTTCTTC
TRBD1 TRBJ2-1 few TRBV20-1 CSARGDRGVNEQFF TGCAGTGCTAGGGGGGACAGGGGAGTGAATGAGCAGTTCTTC
NA TRBJ1-1 NA TRBV12-3/TRBV12-4 CASRWQGNTEAFF TGTGCCAGCAGATGGCAGGGTAACACTGAAGCTTTCTTT
NA TRBJ2-3 NA TRBV5-5 CASSPPVAKDTQYF TGTGCCAGCAGCCCCCCAGTGGCAAAAGATACGCAGTATTTT
TRBD1 TRBJ2-7 many TRBV5-6 CASSEGERQGLFYEQYF TGTGCCAGCAGCGAAGGAGAAAGACAGGGCCTTTTCTACGAGCAGTACTTC
TRBD2 TRBJ2-7 few TRBV10-3 CAIGGYSGTNEQYF TGTGCCATCGGTGGTTATAGCGGGACAAACGAGCAGTACTTC
TRBD1 TRBJ2-7 few TRBV27 CASSLVLGQSYEQYF TGTGCCAGCAGTTTAGTTTTGGGACAGTCCTACGAGCAGTACTTC
NA TRBJ2-2 many TRBV7-9 CASSSGPAGELFF TGTGCCAGCAGCTCCGGCCCCGCCGGGGAGCTGTTTTTT
NA TRBJ2-4 NA TRBV6-1 CASSSLRVAKNIQYF TGTGCCAGCAGTAGCCTCAGGGTCGCCAAAAACATTCAGTACTTC
TRBD2 TRBJ2-1 few TRBV6-5 CASSYSSPWLAGGSNEQFF TGTGCCAGCAGTTACTCAAGCCCGTGGCTAGCGGGGGGATCCAATGAGCAGTTCTTC
NA TRBJ2-7 few TRBV7-9 CASSTQGSLFEQYF TGTGCCAGCAGCACCCAGGGAAGCTTGTTCGAGCAGTACTTC
TRBD2 TRBJ2-3 NA TRBV20-1 CSASPPTWTSGSADTQYF TGCAGTGCTAGTCCTCCCACTTGGACTAGCGGGAGCGCAGATACGCAGTATTTT
TRBD1 TRBJ2-3 NA TRBV10-3 CAISEGFGTANTDTQYF TGTGCCATCAGTGAAGGGTTCGGGACAGCGAACACAGATACGCAGTATTTT
NA TRBJ1-2 few TRBV20-1 CSAEPDWTASYGYTF TGCAGTGCTGAGCCGGACTGGACAGCATCTTACGGCTACACCTTC
NA TRBJ2-3 few TRBV11-2 CASSLKQTLTDTQYF TGTGCCAGCAGCTTAAAGCAGACCCTGACAGATACGCAGTATTTT
TRBD1 TRBJ1-4 NA TRBV4-2 CASSQAGTGRGEKLFF TGTGCCAGCAGCCAAGCCGGGACAGGACGAGGTGAAAAACTGTTTTTT
NA TRBJ1-1 few TRBV5-1 CASSIDRMNTEAFF TGCGCCAGCAGCATCGACAGGATGAACACTGAAGCTTTCTTT
NA TRBJ2-6 few TRBV30 CAWSVLGSGANVLTF TGTGCCTGGAGTGTACTAGGGTCCGGGGCCAACGTCCTGACTTTC
TRBD1 TRBJ2-1 few TRBV6-1 CASGGTGGTHEQFF TGTGCCAGCGGCGGGACAGGGGGCACCCATGAGCAGTTCTTC
NA TRBJ2-3 NA TRBV3-1 CASSPRGGISTDTQYF TGTGCCAGCAGCCCTCGCGGGGGCATAAGCACAGATACGCAGTATTTT
NA TRBJ2-7 few TRBV21-1 CASSSKGLAYEQYF TGTGCCAGCAGCTCAAAGGGACTAGCCTACGAGCAGTACTTC
TRBD1 TRBJ2-2 many TRBV6-1 CASSSRGLDTGELFF TGTGCCAGCAGCTCCAGGGGGCTGGACACCGGGGAGCTGTTTTTT
TRBD2 TRBJ2-1 few TRBV7-3 CASSLWGTSGGAGEQFF TGTGCCAGCAGCTTATGGGGGACTAGCGGGGGGGCCGGTGAGCAGTTCTTC
NA TRBJ2-5 NA TRBV5-1 CASSLEPGGQETQYF TGCGCCAGCAGCTTGGAACCCGGGGGCCAAGAGACCCAGTACTTC
TRBD1 TRBJ2-1 many TRBV4-3 CASSAQGVNEQFF TGCGCCAGCAGTGCCCAGGGGGTAAATGAGCAGTTCTTC
TRBD2 TRBJ2-1 NA TRBV11-2 CASSAGLEYNEQFF TGTGCCAGCAGTGCTGGACTAGAGTACAATGAGCAGTTCTTC
NA TRBJ1-2 few TRBV18 CASSPAVGVVYTF TGTGCCAGCTCACCCGCCGTCGGGGTCGTCTACACCTTC